Listed here are 19 T cell receptor beta chains from one sample, sequenced in a study of T cells in Graves' hyperthyroidism and ophthalmopathy. Researchers took RNA transcripts and amplified the TCR beta CDR3 regions from them. HTBI primers were the set used in a first-round RT-PCR of the TCR CDR3. TCRdb reanalysed the multiplex PCR reads using MiXCR and keeps one entry per CDR3 protein. This sample yields hundreds of thousands of distinct CDR3 sequences, of which 15% to 20% are seen a single time; around 30% belongs to the top ten. The sample was blood. Receptors originate from a young woman with Graves' ophthalmopathy.

This clonotype showed up many times. The chain couples TRBV7-3 to TRBJ1-1, with D unresolved. This CDR3 is built from 15 residues. V was shortened by 5 bases and J by 1 base, with 14 bases between the two germline ends. CDR1 is SGHTA and CDR2 is FQGTGA in the germline V gene. CDR3: CASSLSLVGNTEAFF. The CDR3 DNA reads TGTGCCAGCAGCCTCTCGCTGGTAGGGAACACTGAAGCTTTCTTT.

This clonotype has ten or more counts. This chain joins TRBV27 and TRBJ1-1, with D possibly matching TRBD1 (6 bases). Germline CDR1 is MNHEY and CDR2 is SMNVEV (reference sequence). V lost 3 bases to trimming and J lost 4 bases, with 9 bases between them. The CDR3 is 13 residues long. In nucleotides, the CDR3 is TGTGCCAGCAGTTTTTGGGGGCCCACTGAAGCTTTCTTT. Protein: CASSFWGPTEAFF.

This clonotype was counted between two and nine times. The V call is TRBV5-1, the J call TRBJ2-6; 7 bases agree with TRBD1. The CDR3 spans 19 residues. Unmatched junction bases numbered 14, after V lost 4 bases and J lost 1 base. Germline V gives CDR1 SGHRS, CDR2 YFSETQ. The CDR3 nucleotides are TGCGCCAGCAGCGCCCTGGGACAGATCGAAACATCTGGGGCCAACGTCCTGACTTTC. It codes for CASSALGQIETSGANVLTF. Full variable domain (missing parts from reference TRBV5-1 and TRBJ2-6): KAGVTQTPRYLIKTRGQQVTLSCSPISGHRSVSWYQQTPGQGLQFLFEYFSETQRNKGNFPGRFSGRQFSNSRSEMNVSTLELGDSALYLCASSALGQIETSGANVLTFGAGSRLTVL.

The CDR3: CASSLGGQGGQPQHF. CDR3 bases: TGTGCCAGCAGCTTAGGGGGCCAGGGCGGCCAGCCCCAGCATTTT. The rearrangement uses TRBV7-6 and TRBJ1-5; a weak D match, TRBD1 (5 bases). This CDR3 comprises 15 residues. Trimming pared 1 base from V and 7 bases from J, leaving 14 bases between. From germline, CDR1 is SGHVS and CDR2 FNYEAQ.

This chain connects TRBV4-2 to TRBJ1-2; 7 bases agree with TRBD1. CDR1 and CDR2 from the germline V gene are LGHNA and YNFKEQ. The trim removed 6 bases at V and 1 base at J, leaving 17 bases unmatched. The CDR3 consists of 18 residues. The CDR3 region is CASRARLSDRMNNYGYTF. CDR3 nucleotides: TGTGCCAGCAGGGCTCGGCTTTCGGACAGGATGAATAACTATGGCTACACCTTC.

With regard to this clonotype: Just one base apart from a much larger clone, this may be a read error. The chain has TRBV7-9 and TRBJ2-5; D may be TRBD1 (6 bases). Germline V gene data show CDR1 as SEHNR and CDR2 as FQNEAQ (reference sequence). The CDR3 loop spans 17 amino acids. This CDR3 is CASILNIQGPAQETQYF. DNA of the CDR3: TGTGCCAGCATCTTAAATATACAGGGCCCGGCCCAAGAGACCCAGTACTTC.

This clonotype was seen a few times. The V call is TRBV5-6, the J call TRBJ2-3; 9 positions match TRBD2. The CDR3 contains 18 residues. From germline, CDR1 is SGHDT and CDR2 YYEEEE. With V trimmed by 4 bases and J by 6 bases, 18 bases remained unmatched. DNA for the CDR3: TGTGCCAGCAGCGCGGGGGGGGCTAGCGGGGCCGGCGGTGATACGCAGTATTTT. As protein: CASSAGGASGAGGDTQYF.

This clonotype occurred many times. The chain couples TRBV28 to TRBJ1-2, with D possibly matching TRBD1 (5 bases). The CDR3 consists of 11 residues. Trimming removed 4 bases from V and 8 bases from J, with 8 bases in between. The germline CDR1 and CDR2 sequences are MDHEN and SYDVKM. CDR3 in amino acids: CASSSRDGYTF. CDR3 bases: TGTGCCAGCAGTTCCAGGGACGGCTACACCTTC.

The table lists this clonotype with many counts. The rearrangement links TRBV29-1 to TRBJ2-1; D gene ambiguous. The V and J ends lost 0 bases and 7 bases respectively, with 7 bases between them. The V gene's germline CDR1 is SQVTM and CDR2 ANQGSEA. There are 12 residues in the CDR3. The CDR3 protein is CSVEDLGNEQFF. The CDR3 nucleotides read TGCAGCGTTGAAGATCTGGGGAATGAGCAGTTCTTC.

This clonotype was seen at least ten times. The V call is TRBV7-8, the J call TRBJ1-2; no definite D call. The V and J ends lost 5 bases and 4 bases respectively, with 14 bases between them. This CDR3 contains 14 residues. Germline CDR1 and CDR2: SGHVS and FQNEAQ. This chain's CDR3 is CASSPGGPGYGYTF. CDR3 sequence (DNA): TGTGCCAGCAGCCCCGGAGGTCCCGGCTATGGCTACACCTTC.

This clonotype was recorded many times. The genes are TRBV27 and TRBJ2-2; TRBD2 matches 7 bases. The J segment lost 6 bases and the V segment lost 6 bases, leaving 13 bases of the junction unmatched. The germline V gene has CDR1 MNHEY and CDR2 SMNVEV (reference sequence). This CDR3 comprises 16 residues. The CDR3 region is CASRSVAGVNAGELFF. CDR3 coding DNA: TGTGCCAGCAGGAGTGTGGCGGGGGTCAACGCCGGGGAGCTGTTTTTT.

This clonotype was recorded at least ten times. The chain combines TRBV12-3 or TRBV12-4 with TRBJ1-1, with D hard to call. This CDR3 region has 14 residues. V was pared by 6 bases and J by 6 bases, with 17 bases between. The CDR3 loop is CASSLKSIGAEAFF. In DNA form, the CDR3 reads TGTGCCAGCAGCTTAAAGTCCATTGGCGCTGAAGCTTTCTTT.

This clonotype was picked up many times. The chain links TRBV30 to TRBJ1-3; 7 bases map to TRBD1. Germline assignment: CDR1 GTSNPN and CDR2 SVGIG (reference sequence). CDR3 length: 15 amino acids. V was clipped by 2 bases and J by 2 bases; unmatched bases: 6. The CDR3 DNA follows: TGTGCCTGGAGTCGAGGGGGCGCCCCTGGAAACACCATATATTTT. This translates into CAWSRGGAPGNTIYF.

This clonotype was counted ten times or more. J is TRBJ1-1 and V is TRBV2, with D maybe TRBD1 (6 bases). CDR3 size: 13 residues. The germline gives CDR1 SNHLY, CDR2 FYNNEI. V shed 10 bases and J shed 0 bases, with 12 bases lying between them. CDR3 region: CANTQGLNTEAFF. CDR3 nucleotide sequence: TGTGCCAACACACAGGGACTGAACACTGAAGCTTTCTTT.

This clonotype was counted many times. This CDR3 is CARQGSGAKNIQYF. CDR3 bases: TGTGCCCGCCAGGGTAGCGGGGCTAAAAACATTCAGTACTTC. V is TRBV2 and J is TRBJ2-4, with 8 positions matching TRBD2. This CDR3 comprises 14 residues. V was clipped by 11 bases and J by 4 bases; unmatched bases: 10. In germline, CDR1 is SNHLY, CDR2 FYNNEI.

This clonotype occurred many times. The chain combines TRBV7-6 with TRBJ2-1, with TRBD2 identical over 7 bases. The trim removed 5 bases at V and 0 bases at J, leaving 10 bases unmatched. The CDR3 has 17 amino acids. The germline V gene has CDR1 SGHVS and CDR2 FNYEAQ. Written as DNA, the CDR3 is TGTGCCAGCAGCAAAATGGGGGGGGTTAGCTCCTACAATGAGCAGTTCTTC. It encodes CASSKMGGVSSYNEQFF.

This clonotype appeared many times. The chain employs TRBV28 and TRBJ2-5; D call uncertain. Deletions cut 6 bases from V and 4 bases from J, with 6 bases between. The CDR3 spans 11 residues. Germline values: CDR1 MDHEN, CDR2 SYDVKM. The CDR3 loop is CASSTGETQYF. In nucleotides, the CDR3 is TGTGCCAGCAGCACGGGAGAGACCCAGTACTTC.

Many counts were recorded for this clonotype. The rearrangement joins TRBV25-1 to TRBJ2-2; D tentatively reads TRBD1 or TRBD2 (5 bases each). Germline CDR1 reads MGHDK; CDR2 reads SYGVNS. This CDR3 is built from 16 residues. V lost 4 bases, J lost 3 bases, and 15 bases lay in between. The CDR3 sequence is CASSGVVGTYTGELFF. CDR3 DNA: TGTGCCAGCAGTGGCGTGGTTGGGACGTACACCGGGGAGCTGTTTTTT.

This clonotype was seen at least ten times. V is TRBV11-2 and J is TRBJ2-7, with D possibly TRBD1 on 6 matching bases. CDR3 size: 15 residues. The V end lost 1 base, the J end lost 0 bases, and 10 bases lay between the germline ends. Germline CDR1 SGHAT, CDR2 FQNNGV. DNA for the CDR3: TGTGCCAGCAGCTTAGGTCTAGGGGGCTCCTACGAGCAGTACTTC. It specifies CASSLGLGGSYEQYF.